These T cell receptor beta chains were read from a single sample in a study of T cell clones after liver transplantation. Here immunoSEQ multiplex PCR was the method, and the copy in TCRdb shows in-frame clones only, minus some. The data show about 7,900 clones, with 80% seen just once and around 40% held by the top ten. Sequenced here: CD8+ T cells from blood, sampled before liver transplant. All receptors derive from a human donor who received a liver transplant. The CDR3 runs from the conserved cysteine through the conserved F or W. A D gene is named only where the DNA matches it firmly. Some rows have no size entry. The others give once, few or many, or a class for an expanded clone.

DNA | CDR3 | size | D | J | V
TGTGCCAGCACTTCGACAAATGACAGGGGGAGAGCGCCCCAGCATTTT | CASTSTNDRGRAPQHF | - | TRBD1 | TRBJ1-5 | TRBV6-6
TGTGCCAGCAGCGGAGGGGGCTCCTACAATGAGCAGTTCTTC | CASSGGGSYNEQFF | - | - | TRBJ2-1 | TRBV9
TGCGCCTGCCATGACTCTAGCGGGGGGGCCTACGAGCAGTACTTC | CACHDSSGGAYEQYF | - | TRBD2 | TRBJ2-7 | TRBV10-2
TGCGCCAGCAGCCAAGATTGGACGGGGGGGCGGGAGCAGTTCTTC | CASSQDWTGGREQFF | - | TRBD2 | TRBJ2-1 | TRBV4-1
TGTGCCAGCAGTTTGACGCGGGCACCACCGGGACAGGGAGGCGAGCAGTACTTC | CASSLTRAPPGQGGEQYF | once | TRBD1 | TRBJ2-7 | TRBV28
TGTGCCAGCAGCTCTTGGACTAGCCACAATGAGCAGTTCTTC | CASSSWTSHNEQFF | - | TRBD2 | TRBJ2-1 | TRBV7-9
TGTGCCAGCAGCTTAGACTCTAGCGGAGCCTACGAATCCTACTTC | CASSLDSSGAYESYF | once | TRBD2 | TRBJ2-7 | TRBV7-3
TGTGCCAGCAGCCCCGGGACAGGGGTCTACGAGCAGTACTTC | CASSPGTGVYEQYF | - | TRBD1 | TRBJ2-7 | TRBV6-5
TGTGCCAGCAGCTTAGAGGGGGACAATCAGCCCCAGCATTTT | CASSLEGDNQPQHF | few | - | TRBJ1-5 | TRBV5-5
TGTGCCTGGAAGACCCCGACAGGGGCCTATGGCTACACCTTC | CAWKTPTGAYGYTF | - | TRBD1 | TRBJ1-2 | TRBV30
TGCAGCGTAGGGGTATCGCCGACTGAAGCTTTCTTT | CSVGVSPTEAFF | - | - | TRBJ1-1 | TRBV29-1
TGTGCCAGCAGCCAAGGGACTAGCGGATTCACAGATACGCAGTATTTT | CASSQGTSGFTDTQYF | - | TRBD2 | TRBJ2-3 | TRBV4-2
TGTGCCAGCAGTTCCGGCCCCCTCCCGACTAGCGGGGGCAATGAGCAGTTCTTC | CASSSGPLPTSGGNEQFF | - | TRBD2 | TRBJ2-1 | TRBV28
TGCGCCAGCAGTGCCCGGGACAGGCCCCAAGAGACCCAGTACTTC | CASSARDRPQETQYF | - | TRBD1 | TRBJ2-5 | TRBV10-1
TGTGCCAGCAGCCCACAGGGGGCTTACGAGCAGTACTTC | CASSPQGAYEQYF | - | TRBD1 | TRBJ2-7 | TRBV11-1
TGTGCCAGCAGCTTAGGGACATGGAACTACGAGCAGTACTTC | CASSLGTWNYEQYF | - | - | TRBJ2-7 | TRBV13
TGTGCCAGCAGTCATGGGACAGGGCTCAACACTGAAGCTTTCTTT | CASSHGTGLNTEAFF | - | TRBD1 | TRBJ1-1 | TRBV6-4
TGTGCCAGCAGCTTGGGGAGAGTCTCTGGAAACACCATATATTTT | CASSLGRVSGNTIYF | - | - | TRBJ1-3 | TRBV5-6
TGTGCCAGCAGTTATCCGGGACAGGGGGACACCGGGGAGCTGTTTTTT | CASSYPGQGDTGELFF | - | TRBD1 | TRBJ2-2 | TRBV6-6
TGTGCCAGCAGTCCGCAGGGAAACCAAGAGACCCAGTACTTC | CASSPQGNQETQYF | once | - | TRBJ2-5 | TRBV27
TGTGCCAGCGGCACAGGGGGCACTGAAGCTTTCTTT | CASGTGGTEAFF | once | TRBD1 | TRBJ1-1 | TRBV27
TGTGCCAGCAGGTTGCCTAGCGGGGGGGCTCCGACCTACGAGCAGTACTTC | CASRLPSGGAPTYEQYF | - | TRBD2 | TRBJ2-7 | TRBV2
TGTGCCAGCAGCTTAGGGTTACAGGGCCCTCCGTTTGGCAATCAGCCCCAGCATTTT | CASSLGLQGPPFGNQPQHF | large | - | TRBJ1-5 | TRBV7-7
TGTGCCAGCAGTGACTCGGACAGGGGTGTTGAAGCTTTCTTT | CASSDSDRGVEAFF | - | TRBD1 | TRBJ1-1 | TRBV6-4
TGCAGCGGAGATGTCGGGGTCGGGAACACTGAAGCTTTCTTT | CSGDVGVGNTEAFF | medium-sized | - | TRBJ1-1 | TRBV29-1
TGTGCCAGCAGTGAAGAAAACCGCGCCCACGAGCAGTACTTC | CASSEENRAHEQYF | - | - | TRBJ2-7 | TRBV2
TGTGCCAGCAGTTTATTCCAGGGTAATTCACCCCTCCACTTT | CASSLFQGNSPLHF | - | - | TRBJ1-6 | TRBV27
TGTGCCAGCAGTTTAGGAGGCAGGGGAGGGCAGCCCCAGCATTTT | CASSLGGRGGQPQHF | - | - | TRBJ1-5 | TRBV27
TGCAGCGCAAGAGGGAGGGGCTCGTTGGAGCAGTACTTC | CSARGRGSLEQYF | few | TRBD2 | TRBJ2-7 | TRBV29-1
TGTGCCAGCAGCTTGGATACCTACGAGCAGTACTTC | CASSLDTYEQYF | once | - | TRBJ2-7 | TRBV5-8
TGTGCCAGCAGTTTCTTAGGGGCCGTAGAAGAAGGCAGCTACGAGCAGTACTTC | CASSFLGAVEEGSYEQYF | - | - | TRBJ2-7 | TRBV28
TGTGCCAGCAGTGCCGGACTAGGTTACGAGCAGTACTTC | CASSAGLGYEQYF | few | TRBD2 | TRBJ2-7 | TRBV28
TGCGCCAGCAGCCAAGATGAGTCAGGGGTACCGCCCCAGCATTTT | CASSQDESGVPPQHF | - | - | TRBJ1-5 | TRBV4-1
TGTGCCAGTAGTATAGGGGGCGAGTCCTACGAGCAGTACTTC | CASSIGGESYEQYF | - | - | TRBJ2-7 | TRBV19
TGTGCCAGCAGCTCAGGACAGGGGCTGACAATGAACACTGAAGCTTTCTTT | CASSSGQGLTMNTEAFF | few | TRBD1 | TRBJ1-1 | TRBV5-4
TGTGCCAGCAGTTACACGGCAGGGGGCAACGAGCAGTACTTC | CASSYTAGGNEQYF | - | TRBD1 | TRBJ2-7 | TRBV6-5
TGTGCCAGCAGTTTGAAGGGGCCCTATCAGCCCCAGCATTTT | CASSLKGPYQPQHF | - | - | TRBJ1-5 | TRBV28
TGTGCCAGCCGACAGGGGGCAGGGAACTCCTACGAGCAGTACTTC | CASRQGAGNSYEQYF | - | TRBD1 | TRBJ2-7 | TRBV6-5
TGTGCCAGCAGTTTGACGGGGAATCAGCCCCAGCATTTT | CASSLTGNQPQHF | - | - | TRBJ1-5 | TRBV27
TGTGCCAGCAGCGTAGATATCCCCTACAATGAGCAGTTCTTC | CASSVDIPYNEQFF | - | - | TRBJ2-1 | TRBV9
TGTGCCTGGAGTAAGGACAGCTATTCACCCCTCCACTTT | CAWSKDSYSPLHF | - | - | TRBJ1-6 | TRBV30
TGTGCCAGCAGCTTTGGGACAGGGAGTTTCTCTGAAGCTTTCTTT | CASSFGTGSFSEAFF | - | TRBD1 | TRBJ1-1 | TRBV5-4
TGTGCCAGCAGTTCCCCTCCCGGAGAAGCTTCCACAGATACGCAGTATTTT | CASSSPPGEASTDTQYF | - | - | TRBJ2-3 | TRBV28
TGTGCCAGCAGTTTAACAGGTACCTACAATGAGCAATTCTTC | CASSLTGTYNEQFF | - | - | TRBJ2-1 | TRBV27
TGTGCCAGCAGGTCCACCGGGGGACCGAGTAACAATGAGCAGTTCTTC | CASRSTGGPSNNEQFF | - | - | TRBJ2-1 | TRBV5-4